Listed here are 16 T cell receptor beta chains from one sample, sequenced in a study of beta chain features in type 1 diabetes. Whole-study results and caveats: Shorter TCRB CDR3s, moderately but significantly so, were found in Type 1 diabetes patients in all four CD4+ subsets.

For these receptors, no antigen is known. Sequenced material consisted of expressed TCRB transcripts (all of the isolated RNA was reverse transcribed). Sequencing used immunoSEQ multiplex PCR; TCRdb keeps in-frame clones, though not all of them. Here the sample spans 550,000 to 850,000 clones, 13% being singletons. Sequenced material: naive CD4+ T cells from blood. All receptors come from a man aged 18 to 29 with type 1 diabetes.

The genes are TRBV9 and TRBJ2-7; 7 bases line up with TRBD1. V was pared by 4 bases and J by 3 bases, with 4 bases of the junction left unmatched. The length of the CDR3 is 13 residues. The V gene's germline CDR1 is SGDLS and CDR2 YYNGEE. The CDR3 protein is CASSTRQGYEQYF. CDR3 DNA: TGTGCCAGCAGCACTCGACAGGGCTACGAGCAGTACTTC.

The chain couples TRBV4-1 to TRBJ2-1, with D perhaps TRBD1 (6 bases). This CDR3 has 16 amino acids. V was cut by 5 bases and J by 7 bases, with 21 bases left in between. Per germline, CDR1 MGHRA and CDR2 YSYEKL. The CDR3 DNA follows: TGCGCCAGCAGCTCGCAGACAGGCAGAATCGATAATGAGCAGTTCTTC. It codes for CASSSQTGRIDNEQFF.

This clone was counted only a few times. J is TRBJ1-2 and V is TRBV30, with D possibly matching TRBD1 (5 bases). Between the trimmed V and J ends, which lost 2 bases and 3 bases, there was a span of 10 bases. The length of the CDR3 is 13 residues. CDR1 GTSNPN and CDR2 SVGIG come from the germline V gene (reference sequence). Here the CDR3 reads CAWSPGRDYGYTF. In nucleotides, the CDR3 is TGTGCCTGGAGTCCGGGACGGGACTATGGCTACACCTTC.

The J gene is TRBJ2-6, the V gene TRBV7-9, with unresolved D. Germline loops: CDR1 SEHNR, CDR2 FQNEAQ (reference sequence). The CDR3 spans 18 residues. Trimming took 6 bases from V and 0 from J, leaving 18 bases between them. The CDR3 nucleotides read TGTGCCAGCAGTCCCCAAGGAGTGGACCACTCTGGGGCCAACGTCCTGACTTTC. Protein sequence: CASSPQGVDHSGANVLTF.

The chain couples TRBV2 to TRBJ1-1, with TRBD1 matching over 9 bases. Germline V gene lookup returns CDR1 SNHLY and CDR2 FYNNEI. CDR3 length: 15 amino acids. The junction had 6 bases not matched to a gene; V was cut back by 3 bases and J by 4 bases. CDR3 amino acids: CASSDPTGGLTEAFF. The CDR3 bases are TGTGCCAGCAGTGACCCGACAGGGGGGCTCACTGAAGCTTTCTTT.

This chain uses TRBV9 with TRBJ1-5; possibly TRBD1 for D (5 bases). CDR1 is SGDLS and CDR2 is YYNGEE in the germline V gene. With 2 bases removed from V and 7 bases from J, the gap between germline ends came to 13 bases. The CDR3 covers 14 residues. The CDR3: CASSVGGGGQPQHF. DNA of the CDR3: TGTGCCAGCAGCGTTGGGGGTGGAGGACAGCCCCAGCATTTT.

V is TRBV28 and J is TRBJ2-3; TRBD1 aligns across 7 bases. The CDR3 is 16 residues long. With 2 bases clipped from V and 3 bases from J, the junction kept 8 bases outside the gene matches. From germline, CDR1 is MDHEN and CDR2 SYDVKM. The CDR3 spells CASSLPQQGRTDTQYF. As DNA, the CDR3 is TGTGCCAGCAGTTTACCACAACAGGGGAGAACAGATACGCAGTATTTT.

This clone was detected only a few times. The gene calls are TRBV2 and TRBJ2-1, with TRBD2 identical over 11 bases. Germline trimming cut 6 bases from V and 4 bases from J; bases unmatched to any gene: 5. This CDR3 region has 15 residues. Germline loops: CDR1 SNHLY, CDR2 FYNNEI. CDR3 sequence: CASSFGTSGYNEQFF. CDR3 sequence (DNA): TGTGCCAGCAGCTTCGGGACTAGCGGTTACAATGAGCAGTTCTTC. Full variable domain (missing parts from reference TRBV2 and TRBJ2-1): EPEVTQTPSHQVTQMGQEVILRCVPISNHLYFYWYRQILGQKVEFLVSFYNNEISEKSEIFDDQFSVERPDGSNFTLKIRSTKLEDSAMYFCASSFGTSGYNEQFFGPGTRLTVL.

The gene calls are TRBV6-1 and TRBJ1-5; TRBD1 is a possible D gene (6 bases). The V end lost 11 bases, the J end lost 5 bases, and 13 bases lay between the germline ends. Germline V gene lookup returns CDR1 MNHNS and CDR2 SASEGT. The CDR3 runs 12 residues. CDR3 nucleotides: TGTGCCGGAGGGGGGTCAGATCAGCCCCAGCATTTT. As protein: CAGGGSDQPQHF.

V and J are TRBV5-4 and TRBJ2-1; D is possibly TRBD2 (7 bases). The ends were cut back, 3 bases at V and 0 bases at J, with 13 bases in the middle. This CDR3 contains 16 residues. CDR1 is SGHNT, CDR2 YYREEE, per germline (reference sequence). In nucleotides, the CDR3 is TGTGCCAGCAGCTGGGGGGGACATAGCTCCTACAATGAGCAGTTCTTC. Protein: CASSWGGHSSYNEQFF. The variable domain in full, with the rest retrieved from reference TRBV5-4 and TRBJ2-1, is ETGVTQSPTHLIKTRGQQVTLRCSSQSGHNTVSWYQQALGQGPQFIFQYYREEENGRGNFPPRFSGLQFPNYSSELNVNALELDDSALYLCASSWGGHSSYNEQFFGPGTRLTVL.

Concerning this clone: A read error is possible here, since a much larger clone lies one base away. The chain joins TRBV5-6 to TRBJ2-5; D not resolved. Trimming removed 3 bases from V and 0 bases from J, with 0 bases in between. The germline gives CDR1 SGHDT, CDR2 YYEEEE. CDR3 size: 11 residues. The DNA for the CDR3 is TGTGCCAGCAGCTACCAAGAGACCCAGTACTTC. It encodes CASSYQETQYF.

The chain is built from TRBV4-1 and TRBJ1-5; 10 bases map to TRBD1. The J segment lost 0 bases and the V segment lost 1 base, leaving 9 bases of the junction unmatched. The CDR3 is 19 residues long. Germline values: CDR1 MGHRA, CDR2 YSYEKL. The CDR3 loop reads CASSQADRGSGYSNQPQHF. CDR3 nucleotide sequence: TGCGCCAGCAGCCAAGCGGACAGGGGGTCCGGATATAGCAATCAGCCCCAGCATTTT.

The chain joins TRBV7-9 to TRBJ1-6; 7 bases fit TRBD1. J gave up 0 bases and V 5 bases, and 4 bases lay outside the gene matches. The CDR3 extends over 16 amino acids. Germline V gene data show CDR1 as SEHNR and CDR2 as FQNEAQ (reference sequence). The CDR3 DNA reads TGTGCCAGCAGCCGGACAGGCGACTCCTATAATTCACCCCTCCACTTT. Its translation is CASSRTGDSYNSPLHF.

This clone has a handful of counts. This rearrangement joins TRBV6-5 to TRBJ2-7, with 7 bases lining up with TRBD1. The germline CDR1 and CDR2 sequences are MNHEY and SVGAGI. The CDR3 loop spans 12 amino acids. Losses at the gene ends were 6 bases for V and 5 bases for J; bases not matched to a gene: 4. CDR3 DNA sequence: TGTGCCAGCAGAGACAGGGTAGACGAGCAGTACTTC. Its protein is CASRDRVDEQYF.

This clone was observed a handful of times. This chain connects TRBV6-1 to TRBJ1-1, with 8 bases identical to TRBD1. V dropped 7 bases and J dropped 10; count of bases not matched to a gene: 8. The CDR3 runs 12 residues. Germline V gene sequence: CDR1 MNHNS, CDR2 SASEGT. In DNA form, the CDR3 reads TGTGCCAGCACCCACCGACAGGGGAGAGCTTTCTTT. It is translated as CASTHRQGRAFF.

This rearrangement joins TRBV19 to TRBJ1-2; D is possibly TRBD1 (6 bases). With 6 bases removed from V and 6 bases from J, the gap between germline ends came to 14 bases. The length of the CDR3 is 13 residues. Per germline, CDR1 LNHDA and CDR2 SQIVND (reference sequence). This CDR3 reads CASRAARGHGYTF. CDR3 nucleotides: TGTGCCAGTAGAGCCGCCAGGGGCCATGGCTACACCTTC.